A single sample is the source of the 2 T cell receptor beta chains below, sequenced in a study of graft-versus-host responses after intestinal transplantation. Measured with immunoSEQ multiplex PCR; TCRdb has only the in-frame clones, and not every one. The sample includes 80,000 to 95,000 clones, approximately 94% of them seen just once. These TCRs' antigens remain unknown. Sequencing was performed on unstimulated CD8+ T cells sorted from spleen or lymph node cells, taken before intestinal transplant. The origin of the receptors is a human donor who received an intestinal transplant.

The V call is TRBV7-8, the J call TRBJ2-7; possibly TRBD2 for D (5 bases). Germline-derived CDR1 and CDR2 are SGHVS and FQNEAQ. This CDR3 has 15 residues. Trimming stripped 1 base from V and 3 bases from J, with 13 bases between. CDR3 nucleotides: TGTGCCAGCAGCTTAGATGAGGGATCCGTCTACGAGCAGTACTTC. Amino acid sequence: CASSLDEGSVYEQYF.

In DNA, the CDR3 is TGTGCCAGTAGTATAAGGGGGGGGGTGTTGGATACGCAGTATTTT. It codes for CASSIRGGVLDTQYF. The chain uses TRBV19 and TRBJ2-3; D might be TRBD2 (7 bases). The CDR3 sequence is 15 residues long. The ends were cut back, 2 bases at V and 6 bases at J, with 15 bases in the middle. Germline V lookup: CDR1 LNHDA, CDR2 SQIVND (reference sequence). Looking up the rest from reference TRBV19 and TRBJ2-3 gives the full variable domain: DGGITQSPKYLFRKEGQNVTLSCEQNLNHDAMYWYRQDPGQGLRLIYYSQIVNDFQKGDIAEGYSVSREKKESFPLTVTSAQKNPTAFYLCASSIRGGVLDTQYFGPGTRLTVL.